The clone carrying this T cell receptor (beta chain) has at least ten counts. Its specificity is not known. The cDNA was generated by 5'RACE with 10-nucleotide random UMIs. MiXCR, applied by TCRdb to the 5' RACE reads, yields one record per CDR3 protein. Found here are tens of thousands of distinct CDR3 sequences, roughly 14% of them singletons; the top ten hold under 4.5%. This sample was taken from a study of neurological immune-mediated disorders. Study-level points and caveats: HTLV-1-associated myelopathy ranked highest for TCR clonal expansion and multiple sclerosis lowest, beneath healthy controls.

Sorted libraries were derived from roughly 910,000 CD4+ or CD8+ T cells. The CDR3 has 20 residues. J gave up 5 bases and V 6 bases, and 25 bases lay outside the gene matches. This rearrangement joins TRBV12-3 or TRBV12-4 to TRBJ2-5; TRBD1 matches 9 bases. The sample was CD4+ T cells from blood. The clonotype comes from a woman in her sixties or seventies with HTLV-1-associated myelopathy (HAM/TSP). CDR3 loop: CASSNKPHFSVGDRDETQYF. Here the CDR3 DNA reads TGTGCCAGCAGCAACAAGCCTCATTTTAGTGTAGGGGACAGGGATGAGACCCAGTACTTC.